This T cell receptor beta chain originates from a study of blood T cell repertoires in COVID-19. The wider study: The United States, Italy and Spain provided the acute and convalescent COVID-19 samples.

CDR3 size: 17 residues. Germline loops: CDR1 SGHNT, CDR2 YYREEE (reference sequence). The germline V and J ends were trimmed by 4 bases and 0 bases, with 16 bases remaining between them. Original data processing: Researchers report that nucleated cell counts were estimated from reference gene primer amplification. Clones were read by immunoSEQ multiplex PCR, and TCRdb kept only the in-frame ones, dropping some. The V and J calls and clone size were taken over from that table, and D and trimming were inferred from the DNA. The data contain around 19,000 clones, about 90% of them seen just once; the ten biggest clones take up around 4%.

The source material was peripheral blood. The clonotype comes from a human donor in a cohort sampled during active COVID-19. The V call is TRBV5-4, the J call TRBJ2-2, with D possibly being TRBD2 (7 bases). CDR3 loop: CASSPLGGGANTGELFF. CDR3 in DNA: TGTGCCAGCAGCCCGTTAGGAGGGGGGGCGAACACCGGGGAGCTGTTTTTT.